The source of this T cell receptor (beta chain) is a study of blood T cells in healthy people across ages. Study conclusions and caveats: Diversity estimates from one million T cells were considered underestimates. Getting older went along with TCR beta diversity per million T cells dropping roughly linearly.

Next came a second PCR, run for about 7 to 12 cycles, which used a sample-barcoded 5' primer along with a J-beta primer mix. A template-switch adaptor containing 12 random nucleotides labeled each cDNA molecule. TCRdb itself ran the 5' RACE reads through MiXCR, one entry per CDR3 protein. The sample yields about 580,000 distinct CDR3 sequences, roughly 48% seen once. This clonotype has more than one count but fewer than ten. As yet, its antigen is unknown. V was trimmed by 3 bases and J by 0 bases, leaving 17 bases between them. CDR3 length equals 17 residues. Per germline, CDR1 SGHRS and CDR2 YFSETQ. The chain couples TRBV5-1 to TRBJ2-3; D possibly uses TRBD1 or TRBD2 (5 bases each). This sequence was found in an older man in good health. The sample taken for sequencing was blood. The CDR3 spells CASSYGGPSTSTDTQYF. CDR3 DNA: TGCGCCAGCAGCTATGGGGGTCCGAGCACTAGCACAGATACGCAGTATTTT.